This T cell receptor beta chain was observed in a study of OX40 agonist ivuxolimab in advanced cancers. A note on the overall study: The costimulatory receptor OX40 (CD134) was targeted by ivuxolimab, a fully human IgG2 agonistic monoclonal antibody. Intravenous ivuxolimab was administered to patients every 2 weeks at six dose levels: 0.01, 0.1, 0.3, 1.5, 3 and 10 mg/kg. Among the roughly 54 dose-escalation patients, 19 had hepatocellular carcinoma, approximately 15 melanoma, 9 renal cell carcinoma and 9 head and neck cancer. The dose-escalation cohort was about 87% male with a mean age of approximately 60 years, ranging from about 23 to 85. Prior anti-PD-1, anti-PD-L1 or anti-CTLA-4 therapy was permitted, and checkpoint inhibitors had been received by under 50% of dose-escalation patients. Three dose-escalation patients achieved partial responses, one with hepatocellular carcinoma and two with cutaneous melanoma. The purpose of peripheral TCRbeta sequencing was to test whether ivuxolimab changed TCR sequence diversity and led to clonal T-cell expansion. The paper reports the monotherapy dose-escalation portion (N of about 51 patients) of the phase I ivuxolimab trial.

In its sample, this clone was seen once. Its antigen specificity is not known. Base qualities were left out, and no much larger clone turns up one base away. Patients with autoimmune disease history or receiving systemic immunosuppression were excluded from the trial. In every dose cohort, peripheral blood was drawn for TCR sequencing at baseline, cycle 4 day 1, and cycle 7 day 1. Samples were obtained from an open-label, multicenter, first-in-human phase I dose-escalation trial of ivuxolimab. Adults with locally advanced or metastatic melanoma, renal cell carcinoma, hepatocellular carcinoma or head and neck squamous cell carcinoma were enrolled in the trial. Before TCR sequencing, CD4+ T cells and CD8+ T cells from peripheral blood were sorted into separate populations. Genomic DNA was extracted from sorted cells for sequencing of the TCRbeta CDR3 region. The immunoSEQ Assay was used to sequence the TCRbeta CDR3 regions. Imported from immuneACCESS, the table was reduced by TCRdb to in-frame sequences with V and J called. These copies leave out some clones; in studies compared against another copy, an unresolved V gene accounts for under half, and the cause of the remainder is not known. Within this sample are roughly 74,000 clones, with around 82% of them counted one time only. Of the sample, approximately 2.1% is held by the ten largest clones.

Summary of the overall study and its limitations: In partial responders in the 0.1-3.0 mg/kg groups, normalized peripheral clonal expansion was found to be among the lowest, especially among CD8+ T cells. At doses of 0.1 to 3.0 mg/kg, clonal expansion of both CD4+ and CD8+ T cells in blood was seen between baseline and week 6. Which antigens the clonally expanded peripheral T cells were specific for was not determined. Low levels of normalized T-cell clonal expansion were also shown by some nonresponding patients. After ivuxolimab, expanded clones were on average more numerous among CD8+ T cells than among CD4+ T cells.

Including the terminal cysteine and phenylalanine, the CDR3 comprises 14 residues. Only CDR3 DNA remains: 42 bases, in frame from the first base. Sequences MGHRA (CDR1) and YSYEKL (CDR2) are obtained from the germline V gene. For this chain, trimming is 3 bases at the V end and 8 bases at the J end, and the number of junction bases without a gene match is 5. The chain is made from TRBV4-1 and TRBJ2-4; 9 central nucleotides agree with TRBD1. This TCR was recovered from an adult with an advanced solid tumor such as melanoma, head and neck, liver or kidney cancer. The sequencing used CD4+ or CD8+ T cells sorted from blood, collected in a trial of the OX40 agonist ivuxolimab. The CDR3 region: CASSQRTGVDIQYF. The DNA reads as follows: TGCGCCAGCAGCCAGAGGACAGGGGTGGACATTCAGTACTTC.